The rows below give T cell receptor beta chains drawn from one sample of a study of patients and donors after allogeneic stem cell transplantation. TCRdb used MiXCR to reprocess the RT-PCR reads, holding one entry per CDR3 protein. This table holds approximately 200,000 distinct CDR3 sequences, 12% to 15% found once. What was sequenced was blood, either unsorted or a sorted T cell fraction (not recorded which). These receptors came from a human donor who was either an allogeneic HSCT recipient or a stem cell or donor lymphocyte infusion donor (not recorded which). It is not recorded whose cells these are; they may come from a transplant donor. Both conserved end residues are part of each CDR3. The D gene is left open where the match is weak. Where a row states a size, it is once, few, many or the class of an expanded clone; other rows omit it.

CASSSPGSYNEQFF	TGTGCCAGCAGCTCCCCTGGAAGCTACAATGAGCAGTTCTTC	.	TRBJ2-1	TRBV5-4	.
CASSSRDTAWYF	TGTGCCAGCAGTTCCCGGGACACTGCCTGGTATTTT	few	TRBJ2-3	TRBV12-3/TRBV12-4	.
CASSQTGGGGYGYTF	TGTGCCAGCAGCCAAACAGGGGGAGGAGGCTATGGCTACACCTTC	few	TRBJ1-2	TRBV5-6	TRBD1
CASSPRAGGIQETQYF	TGCGCCAGCAGCCCGCGAGCGGGGGGTATTCAAGAGACCCAGTACTTC	.	TRBJ2-5	TRBV5-1	TRBD2
CSARGDSSLRNTIYF	TGCAGTGCTAGAGGGGACTCCTCCCTGCGAAACACCATATATTTT	.	TRBJ1-3	TRBV20-1	.
CATGQTYNQPQHF	TGTGCCACGGGACAAACGTACAATCAGCCCCAGCATTTT	.	TRBJ1-5	TRBV10-3	.
CASSLAWGQGSEAFF	TGTGCCAGCAGCTTAGCGTGGGGTCAGGGGTCTGAAGCTTTCTTT	many	TRBJ1-1	TRBV7-2	.
CASSELAGVGTDTQYF	TGTGCCAGCAGCGAGTTAGCGGGAGTCGGGACAGATACGCAGTATTTT	.	TRBJ2-3	TRBV9	TRBD2
CASSLSPDYEQYF	TGCGCCAGCAGCCTCAGTCCGGATTACGAGCAGTACTTC	.	TRBJ2-7	TRBV4-1	.
CASSPNYNSPLHF	TGTGCCAGCAGCCCCAACTATAATTCACCCCTCCACTTT	.	TRBJ1-6	TRBV3-1	.
CSASREASRFYEQYF	TGCAGTGCTAGTCGAGAAGCCTCCAGGTTCTACGAGCAGTACTTC	.	TRBJ2-7	TRBV20-1	.
CASGGTAYNEQFF	TGTGCTAGTGGCGGGACAGCTTACAATGAGCAGTTCTTC	.	TRBJ2-1	TRBV12-5	TRBD1
CASSKRSSGGASRPDTQYF	TGTGCCAGCAGCAAAAGGTCTAGCGGGGGGGCGTCACGGCCAGATACGCAGTATTTT	many	TRBJ2-3	TRBV11-2	TRBD2
CATSDTLVESTDTQYF	TGTGCCACCAGTGATACGTTGGTAGAGAGCACAGATACGCAGTATTTT	few	TRBJ2-3	TRBV24-1	.
CASREGPRTDTQYF	TGTGCCAGCAGGGAGGGGCCTCGCACAGATACGCAGTATTTT	.	TRBJ2-3	TRBV7-2	.
CASRRQGAYEQYF	TGTGCCAGCAGACGGCAGGGAGCCTACGAGCAGTACTTC	many	TRBJ2-7	TRBV6-1	.
CASSLTAGRGGLEQYF	TGTGCCAGCAGCCTTACCGCTGGGAGGGGTGGGCTCGAGCAGTACTTC	few	TRBJ2-7	TRBV7-2	TRBD2
CASSYSVGNTEAFF	TGTGCCAGCAGTTACTCGGTAGGGAACACTGAAGCTTTCTTT	.	TRBJ1-1	TRBV6-2/TRBV6-3	.
CASSYAIELYGYTF	TGTGCCAGCAGTTACGCCATAGAGCTCTATGGCTACACCTTC	.	TRBJ1-2	TRBV6-2/TRBV6-3	.
CASSLGGGFDAGELFF	TGTGCCAGCAGCTTAGGGGGGGGATTTGACGCCGGGGAGCTGTTTTTT	few	TRBJ2-2	TRBV7-3	TRBD2
CASSPRRKGTENTEAFF	TGTGCCAGCAGCCCAAGAAGAAAGGGGACCGAGAACACTGAAGCTTTCTTT	.	TRBJ1-1	TRBV4-2	.
CASSPLGIYEQYF	TGTGCCAGCTCACCACTTGGAATCTACGAGCAGTACTTC	many	TRBJ2-7	TRBV18	.
CASSLSGDQPQHF	TGCGCCAGCAGCCTGAGTGGGGATCAGCCCCAGCATTTT	.	TRBJ1-5	TRBV4-1	.
CASSLTYYNEQFF	TGCGCCAGCAGCTTGACATATTACAATGAGCAGTTCTTC	few	TRBJ2-1	TRBV5-1	.
CASSPGRTNTGELFF	TGTGCCAGCAGTCCGGGACGAACGAACACCGGGGAGCTGTTTTTT	few	TRBJ2-2	TRBV5-4	.
CASSVATGWAGSGYNEQFF	TGTGCCAGCAGCGTAGCTACGGGTTGGGCAGGGAGCGGCTACAATGAGCAGTTCTTC	many	TRBJ2-1	TRBV9	.
CASGVNEQFF	TGTGCCAGCGGTGTCAATGAGCAGTTCTTC	many	TRBJ2-1	TRBV12-3/TRBV12-4	.
CASSLTGLPGNTIYF	TGTGCCAGCAGCTTGACTGGACTTCCAGGAAACACCATATATTTT	few	TRBJ1-3	TRBV5-4	.
CASRNSGGNTGELFF	TGTGCCAGCAGAAATAGCGGGGGTAACACCGGGGAGCTGTTTTTT	few	TRBJ2-2	TRBV6-1	TRBD2
CASRSTGISGYTF	TGTGCCAGCAGGTCCACAGGGATAAGTGGCTACACCTTC	few	TRBJ1-2	TRBV12-3/TRBV12-4	.
CSARRQTYNSPLHF	TGCAGTGCTAGAAGGCAGACTTATAATTCACCCCTCCACTTT	few	TRBJ1-6	TRBV20-1	.
CAMAEGTDTQYF	TGTGCCATGGCGGAGGGCACAGATACGCAGTATTTT	.	TRBJ2-3	TRBV10-3	.
CASSWAATEQPQHF	TGTGCCAGCAGCTGGGCGGCGACTGAGCAGCCCCAGCATTTT	few	TRBJ1-5	TRBV5-6	.
CASSQATGTGELFF	TGTGCCAGCAGCCAGGCGACGGGCACCGGGGAGCTGTTTTTT	.	TRBJ2-2	TRBV3-1	.
CASSGQGRDSPLHF	TGTGCCAGCTCAGGACAGGGGAGGGATTCACCCCTCCACTTT	.	TRBJ1-6	TRBV2	TRBD1
CASSWRTGGREDTQYF	TGTGCCAGCAGCTGGCGTACGGGCGGGAGGGAGGATACGCAGTATTTT	.	TRBJ2-3	TRBV7-9	TRBD2
CASSYSTGGRDGYGYTF	TGTGCCAGCAGTTACTCTACAGGGGGCCGGGATGGGTATGGCTACACCTTC	many	TRBJ1-2	TRBV6-5	TRBD1
CAPIQRGGFQYF	TGTGCCCCCATTCAGCGGGGGGGGTTTCAGTACTTC	.	TRBJ2-4	TRBV19	TRBD2
CASSVGVLAGYETQYF	TGTGCCAGCAGCGTAGGGGTGCTAGCTGGCTACGAGACCCAGTACTTC	few	TRBJ2-5	TRBV9	.
CASRRGTSAETQYF	TGTGCCAGCAGACGAGGGACTAGCGCGGAGACCCAGTACTTC	.	TRBJ2-5	TRBV11-2	TRBD2
CASMSRKSGYEQYF	TGTGCCAGCATGAGCAGGAAGAGTGGCTACGAGCAGTACTTC	few	TRBJ2-7	TRBV2	.
CASRLRGRSGNTIYF	TGTGCCAGCAGACTAAGGGGGCGCTCTGGAAACACCATATATTTT	.	TRBJ1-3	TRBV7-2	TRBD1
CSAISRTGTRSTYEQYF	TGCAGTGCTATCTCCAGGACAGGGACACGAAGCACCTACGAGCAGTACTTC	.	TRBJ2-7	TRBV20-1	TRBD1
CASSMDRRNQPQHF	TGTGCCAGCAGCATGGACAGGCGGAATCAGCCCCAGCATTTT	many	TRBJ1-5	TRBV3-1	TRBD1
CASSGSTGIGYTEAFF	TGTGCCAGCAGTGGATCGACAGGGATAGGATACACTGAAGCTTTCTTT	many	TRBJ1-1	TRBV6-2/TRBV6-3	TRBD1
CASSIQGKSEAFF	TGTGCCAGTAGTATACAGGGGAAATCTGAAGCTTTCTTT	few	TRBJ1-1	TRBV19	.
CSARESVQTLAKNYGYTF	TGCAGTGCTAGAGAAAGTGTACAGACTCTCGCAAAGAACTATGGCTACACCTTC	.	TRBJ1-2	TRBV20-1	.
CSAGHGAEQPQHF	TGCAGCGCCGGGCATGGGGCGGAACAGCCCCAGCATTTT	many	TRBJ1-5	TRBV29-1	.
CASSFGDQPQHF	TGTGCCAGCAGTTTTGGCGATCAGCCCCAGCATTTT	.	TRBJ1-5	TRBV6-2/TRBV6-3	.
CASSFSGGLGETQYF	TGTGCCAGCAGCTTTAGCGGGGGACTGGGAGAGACCCAGTACTTC	many	TRBJ2-5	TRBV7-2	TRBD2
CASSPGQTRANYGYTF	TGTGCCAGCAGCCCGGGACAGACTAGGGCGAACTATGGCTACACCTTC	few	TRBJ1-2	TRBV5-5	TRBD1
CASSLGPAQETQYF	TGTGCCAGCAGCTTGGGTCCGGCGCAAGAGACCCAGTACTTC	many	TRBJ2-5	TRBV5-5	.
CASSGTRDQPQHF	TGTGCCAGCAGTGGGACCCGGGACCAGCCCCAGCATTTT	.	TRBJ1-5	TRBV6-1	.
CATSDSKRAGYSYNEQFF	TGTGCCACCAGTGATTCTAAGAGGGCGGGGTATTCATACAATGAGCAGTTCTTC	.	TRBJ2-1	TRBV24-1	.
CSAPRTGGNSPLHF	TGCAGTGCTCCTCGGACAGGGGGTAATTCACCCCTCCACTTT	.	TRBJ1-6	TRBV20-1	TRBD1
CASSDTWTSGNSPLHF	TGTGCCAGCAGTGACACCTGGACATCGGGGAATTCACCCCTCCACTTT	few	TRBJ1-6	TRBV2	.